The 4 T cell receptor beta chains reported below all come from one sample, sequenced in a study of shared clonotypes between healthy human individuals (dated by TCRdb to the early 2020s). Library preparation was by the immunoSEQ multiplex PCR assay. Entries here come from immuneACCESS through TCRdb and include only in-frame sequences with V and J called. Some clones fail to appear in such tables; in the studies checked, an unresolved V gene covers under half of the shortfall, and the cause of the remainder is unknown. The sample table contains 2,500,000 or so clones; only one count was recorded for approximately 92% of them. The ten top clones hold around 0.15% of the sample. Sequencing was done on a sample of naive CD4+ T cells sorted from blood. In the paper's terms, the cell subset or site label means: CD45RA+ positively selected. These receptor sequences come from a man between 18 and 29 years old in good health.

This clone was recorded once. The chain carries TRBV2 and TRBJ2-5; no definite D call. In germline, CDR1 is SNHLY, CDR2 FYNNEI. Trimming took 0 bases from V and 7 from J, leaving 15 bases between them. CDR3 length: 15 residues. The CDR3 DNA is TGTGCCAGCAGTGAAGCTCGAGGAGTCACGGGGACCCAGTACTTC. It encodes CASSEARGVTGTQYF.

This chain links TRBV5-1 with TRBJ1-1, with TRBD1 matching over 7 bases. The CDR3 is 15 residues long. Germline CDR1 is SGHRS and CDR2 is YFSETQ. J lost 5 bases, V lost 3 bases, and 10 bases had no gene match. This CDR3 reads CASSWTGTVGTEAFF. CDR3 nucleotide sequence: TGCGCCAGCAGCTGGACCGGGACAGTGGGGACTGAAGCTTTCTTT.

The chain carries TRBV2 and TRBJ1-5; D possibly corresponds to TRBD1 (6 bases). The CDR3 consists of 14 residues. Germline V CDR1 and CDR2: SNHLY, FYNNEI. V shed 6 bases and J shed 4 bases, with 13 bases lying between them. CDR3 loop: CASRGDILNQPQHF. The CDR3 nucleotides read TGTGCCAGCAGAGGGGACATTTTAAATCAGCCCCAGCATTTT. The complete variable domain, with remaining parts taken from reference TRBV2 and TRBJ1-5, reads EPEVTQTPSHQVTQMGQEVILRCVPISNHLYFYWYRQILGQKVEFLVSFYNNEISEKSEIFDDQFSVERPDGSNFTLKIRSTKLEDSAMYFCASRGDILNQPQHFGDGTRLSIL.

The V and J genes are TRBV2 and TRBJ1-2; D remains ambiguous. Looked up from germline, CDR1 is SNHLY and CDR2 is FYNNEI. V lost 6 bases, J lost 2 bases, and 10 bases lay in between. This CDR3 has 13 amino acids. CDR3 amino acids: CASRRTENYGYTF. The CDR3, as DNA: TGTGCCAGCAGAAGGACCGAGAACTATGGCTACACCTTC.